This T cell receptor (beta chain) was documented in a study of blood T cell repertoires in COVID-19. Looking at the study overall: Acute and convalescent COVID-19 samples came from the United States, Italy and Spain. In each case, the material was cDNA or gDNA derived from T cells, B-cell-depleted T cells, or PBMCs.

The germline V gene has CDR1 MNHEY and CDR2 SVGAGI. The V segment lost 5 bases and the J segment 8 bases; nucleotides outside the gene matches: 9. The CDR3 covers 15 residues. Those enrolled in Seattle joined during active infection and were followed longitudinally afterward. As processed by the authors: It was from reference gene primer amplification that nucleated cell counts were estimated. Clones were sequenced by immunoSEQ multiplex PCR, and TCRdb holds only the in-frame ones, with some missing. That table gives V, J and clone size, and the DNA gave D and trimming. The profile shows approximately 97,000 clones, about nine tenths of them singletons.

This receptor was identified in a woman aged 50 to 65 with COVID-19, enrolled during active disease. The J gene is TRBJ1-3, the V gene TRBV6-5, with TRBD1 matching over 10 bases. The sample comprised peripheral blood. Written as DNA, the CDR3 is TGTGCCAGCAGTCCCCGGGACAGGGGAATGTACACCATATATTTT. This translates into CASSPRDRGMYTIYF.